This is a list of T cell receptor beta chains from one sample in a study of shared clonotypes between healthy human individuals. Clones were read by immunoSEQ multiplex PCR, and TCRdb kept only the in-frame ones, dropping some. Among about 450,000 clones listed, approximately 79% were seen once. Source material: PBMCs. Receptors were obtained from a woman aged 35 to 49 in good health. Some clones in this sample may be carry-over from other donors' samples. Each CDR3 is given with its conserved first and last residue. The D gene is left open where the match is weak. Expanded clones are given a class, and other clones once, few, many or no size at all.

j_gene | d_gene | abundance | v_gene | CDR3nt | CDR3aa
TRBJ2-1 | . | . | TRBV6-5 | TGTGCCAGCAGAAACTACAATGAGCAGTTCTTC | CASRNYNEQFF
TRBJ2-7 | TRBD2 | . | TRBV7-3 | TGTGCCAGCTCTGTCGGTAGCGGGAGTCCCGAGCAGTACTTC | CASSVGSGSPEQYF
TRBJ2-1 | . | . | TRBV29-1 | TGCAGCGTTGATCCCCTGAAATACTACAATGAGCAGTTCTTC | CSVDPLKYYNEQFF
TRBJ2-1 | TRBD2 | . | TRBV7-2 | TGTGCCAGCAGCTCAGCGGGGACTCCATACAATGAGCAGTTCTTC | CASSSAGTPYNEQFF
TRBJ2-2 | . | . | TRBV5-1 | TGCGCCAGCAGCCCGACCGGGACCTCCTTTTACACCGGGGAGCTGTTTTTT | CASSPTGTSFYTGELFF
TRBJ1-5 | . | once | TRBV30 | TGTGCCTGGAGTGAAATGACAGCGGGGACGCCCCAGCATTTT | CAWSEMTAGTPQHF
TRBJ1-2 | TRBD1 | few | TRBV2 | TGTGCCAGCAGTGCGGACAGGGTGGCAGGCAACTATGGCTACACCTTC | CASSADRVAGNYGYTF
TRBJ2-5 | . | . | TRBV7-9 | TGTGCCAGCAGCTTAACGTTTCCTCCCCAAGAGACCCAGTACTTC | CASSLTFPPQETQYF
TRBJ2-7 | TRBD2 | once | TRBV27 | TGTGCCAGCAGTCTAGCGGGAGGGCCCTACGAGCAGTACTTC | CASSLAGGPYEQYF
TRBJ2-1 | . | . | TRBV5-1 | TGCGCCAGCAGCCTCGCGGGGGACACGTACAATGAGCAGTTCTTC | CASSLAGDTYNEQFF
TRBJ2-5 | TRBD1 | . | TRBV5-6 | TGTGCCAGCAGCCCCTGGGGACAGAAGTACCAAGAGACCCAGTACTTC | CASSPWGQKYQETQYF
TRBJ1-2 | . | . | TRBV5-6 | TGTGCCAGCAGCTCCTACACAGGTGTCCCTAACTACACCTTC | CASSSYTGVPNYTF
TRBJ2-3 | . | . | TRBV5-6 | TGTGCCAGCAGTTCTGTGACGCTGCTCACAGATACGCAGTATTTT | CASSSVTLLTDTQYF
TRBJ2-1 | . | . | TRBV28 | TGTGCCAGCACCCCGGTGAGACTCCCCAAAAATGAGCAGTTCTTC | CASTPVRLPKNEQFF
TRBJ2-1 | . | . | TRBV11-1 | TGTGCCAGCAGCTTAGGTTTTAGTAGGGATGAGCAGTTCTTC | CASSLGFSRDEQFF
TRBJ2-3 | . | . | TRBV28 | TGTGCCAGCAGTTTATTTGGGCCCGGTACAGATACGCAGTATTTT | CASSLFGPGTDTQYF
TRBJ1-5 | . | . | TRBV4-2 | TGTGCGAGCAGCTTGGATGGACATCAGCCCCAGCATTTT | CASSLDGHQPQHF
TRBJ2-3 | . | few | TRBV4-2 | TGTGCCAGCAGCCAAGATCCTACGGGAGGCACAGATACGCAGTATTTT | CASSQDPTGGTDTQYF
TRBJ1-1 | . | . | TRBV7-2 | TGTGCCAGCAGCCCTCGAAGAGGGCGCACTGAAGCTTTCTTT | CASSPRRGRTEAFF
TRBJ2-7 | TRBD1 | . | TRBV2 | TGTGCCAGCGGGCAGGGGGTTATCTACGAGCAGTACTTC | CASGQGVIYEQYF
TRBJ1-1 | . | . | TRBV2 | TGTGCCAGCAGGGACCGATATAACACTGAAGCTTTCTTT | CASRDRYNTEAFF
TRBJ1-5 | . | . | TRBV15 | TGTGCCACCAGCAGAGGGGCGAGCAATCAGCCCCAGCATTTT | CATSRGASNQPQHF
TRBJ2-3 | . | . | TRBV4-2 | TGTGCCAGCAGCCCGCAGGGGGGGGGTATCACAGATACGCAGTATTTT | CASSPQGGGITDTQYF
TRBJ2-2 | . | few | TRBV27 | TGTGCCAGCACCCCCTGGGGGGAAAACACCGGGGAGCTGTTTTTT | CASTPWGENTGELFF
TRBJ2-3 | . | . | TRBV6-5 | TGTGCCAGCAGGCCTCCCCAGGGAGATACGCAGTATTTT | CASRPPQGDTQYF
TRBJ2-3 | TRBD2 | . | TRBV2 | TGTGCCAGCAGTCAGCTTGGACTAGCGGGAGGCACAGATACGCAGTATTTT | CASSQLGLAGGTDTQYF
TRBJ2-4 | TRBD2 | few | TRBV28 | TGTGCCAGCACTCTCTCCCGGGGGGTAAACATTCAGTACTTC | CASTLSRGVNIQYF
TRBJ2-7 | . | . | TRBV28 | TGTGCCAGCAGTACCCAGGGGTTTGGTCTCTACGAGCAGTACTTC | CASSTQGFGLYEQYF
TRBJ2-3 | . | . | TRBV2 | TGTGCCAGCAGTGAGGTCAGTTTCGCAGATACGCAGTATTTT | CASSEVSFADTQYF
TRBJ2-1 | . | . | TRBV27 | TGTGCCAGCAGGAACAGGGCCGGTGGACAGTTCTTC | CASRNRAGGQFF
TRBJ2-3 | . | few | TRBV30 | TGTGCCTGGAGTGTACGGAGGGAGTCGACCGATACGCAGTATTTT | CAWSVRRESTDTQYF
TRBJ2-1 | . | . | TRBV6-4 | TGTGCCAGCAGCGCCGTAGGGGGGCTTGATGAGCAGTTCTTC | CASSAVGGLDEQFF
TRBJ2-1 | TRBD1 | . | TRBV6-1 | TGTGCCAGCAGTGAAAGAAAAGGGACAGGGCGTTCCTACAATGAGCAGTTCTTC | CASSERKGTGRSYNEQFF